Detailed here is one T cell receptor (beta chain). The CDR3 contains 14 residues. This sample was included in a study of blood T cell repertoires in COVID-19. Study-level background: The United States, Italy and Spain were the sources of the acute and convalescent COVID-19 samples. Sample material is recorded as cDNA or gDNA derived from T cells, B-cell-depleted T cells, or PBMCs.

Source study methods: From reference gene primer amplification, estimates of nucleated cell counts were derived. Repertoires were generated with immunoSEQ multiplex PCR, while TCRdb's copy carries only in-frame clones and drops some. That table supplies the V and J calls and clone size; D and trimming were determined from the DNA. The sample shows roughly 100,000 clones, 75% to 90% of them seen only once. This clonotype was obtained from a man between 50 and 59 years old with acute or convalescent COVID-19. The material sequenced was peripheral blood. The rearrangement uses TRBV21-1 and TRBJ2-7; the table assigns TRBD1, which was not confirmed against the DNA. TRBV21-1 is a pseudogene segment. Here the CDR3 reads CASPKGGTSWEQYF. In DNA, the CDR3 is TGTGCCAGCCCAAAAGGGGGAACATCCTGGGAGCAGTACTTC.